What follows is one T cell receptor beta chain and its context. The CDR3 sequence is 17 residues long. Germline values: CDR1 SGHAT, CDR2 FQNNGV. With 5 bases clipped from V and 0 bases from J, the junction kept 9 bases outside the gene matches. TCRdb's copy holds only in-frame clones and misses some; the assay was immunoSEQ multiplex PCR. The data show about 160,000 clones, with roughly 84% seen just once and roughly a tenth held by the top ten. The data originate from a study of cytomegalovirus exposure and HLA in healthy donors. It was the approximately 110-subject validation cohort, separate from the approximately 700-subject first cohort, to which the donors belonged.

This chain connects TRBV11-2 to TRBJ1-4; TRBD1 matches 7 bases. The sequenced sample was PBMCs. The receptor was isolated from a man between 25 and 39 years old in good health and CMV-seropositive. CDR3 loop: CASSLQGILATNEKLFF. CDR3 coding DNA: TGTGCCAGCAGCCTACAGGGGATTTTAGCAACTAATGAAAAACTGTTTTTT. Combining the CDR3 with reference TRBV11-2 and TRBJ1-4 gives the whole variable domain EAGVAQSPRYKIIEKRQSVAFWCNPISGHATLYWYQQILGQGPKLLIQFQNNGVVDDSQLPKDRFSAERLKGVDSTLKIQPAKLEDSAVYLCASSLQGILATNEKLFFGSGTQLSVL.